Described below is a single T cell receptor (beta chain) sequence and its context. The sample comes from a study of blood T cell repertoires in COVID-19. Some clones are missing from TCRdb's copy, which holds only in-frame ones; the method was immunoSEQ multiplex PCR. The sample lists around 300,000 clones; approximately 89% were seen once. V lost 4 bases, J lost 0 bases, and 1 base stayed unmatched. CDR3 length equals 14 residues. Germline-derived CDR1 and CDR2 are SNHLY and FYNNEI. Sequencing input: PBMCs or T cells enriched from blood (not recorded which). The sequence came from a woman between 18 and 29 years old who had recovered from COVID-19. This rearrangement joins TRBV2 to TRBJ2-7; 9 bases are shared with TRBD2. In DNA form, the CDR3 reads TGTGCCAGCAGTGGGCGGGAGGGCTCCTACGAGCAGTACTTC. Its translation is CASSGREGSYEQYF.